The clone carrying this TCR beta chain has just a few counts. The data stem from a study of blood T cell repertoires in COVID-19. Study summary: Specimens from acute and convalescent COVID-19 originated in the United States, Italy and Spain. Nucleic acid was either cDNA or gDNA, and it came from T cells, B-cell-depleted T cells, or PBMCs.

The authors' processing: Quantification of nucleated cells was approximated via reference gene primer amplification. Libraries were prepared by immunoSEQ multiplex PCR; TCRdb keeps only in-frame clonotypes and omits some of them. The V and J calls and clone size were taken over from that table, and D and trimming were inferred from the DNA. The sample includes almost 95,000 clones, around 81% of them seen just once. The germline gives CDR1 WSHSY, CDR2 SAAADI. The length of the CDR3 is 14 residues. Between the trimmed V and J ends, which lost 8 bases and 3 bases, there was a span of 14 bases. The J gene is TRBJ1-5, the V gene TRBV10-2; no reliable D call. This sequence originates from a man between 60 and 75 years old with acute or convalescent COVID-19. The sequenced material came from peripheral blood. As DNA, the CDR3 is TGCGCCAGCGGAACGGGTCTTCACAATCAGCCCCAGCATTTT. Amino acids: CASGTGLHNQPQHF.